This passage covers 23 T cell receptor beta chains from one sample sequenced in a study of control samples from healthy donors and cancer patients. TCRdb keeps only in-frame clones here, not all; method: immunoSEQ multiplex PCR. The data hold 70,000 to 80,000 clones, with approximately 84% observed a single time. Sequencing was performed on blood. The origin of the receptors is a woman between 45 and 65 years old in good health.

CDR3 protein: CASSHPSDGEYTDTQYF. The CDR3 DNA reads as TGTGCCAGCAGCCACCCATCTGACGGGGAATACACAGATACGCAGTATTTT. J is TRBJ2-3 and V is TRBV7-2; maybe TRBD2 (5 bases). The V and J ends lost 5 bases and 2 bases respectively, with 20 bases between them. The germline V gene encodes CDR1 SGHTA and CDR2 FQGNSA. The length of the CDR3 is 17 residues.

This chain links TRBV21-1 with TRBJ1-2. TRBV21-1 is recorded as a pseudogene. The CDR3 runs to 12 residues. Written as DNA, the CDR3 is TGTGCCGCCCGGGGAGTTAACTATGGCTACACCTTC. This codes for CAARGVNYGYTF.

The chain uses TRBV12-5 and TRBJ1-1, with D possibly being TRBD1 (5 bases). From germline, CDR1 is LGHNT and CDR2 FRNRAP. This CDR3 contains 15 residues. V dropped 2 bases and J dropped 0 bases, with 10 bases sitting between them. In nucleotides, the CDR3 is TGTGCTAGTGGTTTGTGGGGGAGCTTGAACACTGAAGCTTTCTTT. Protein: CASGLWGSLNTEAFF.

CDR3 protein: CASSWGLAGGVSDTQYF. CDR3 nucleotides: TGCGCCAGCAGCTGGGGACTAGCGGGAGGAGTATCGGATACGCAGTATTTT. The V gene is TRBV5-1, the J gene TRBJ2-3; TRBD2 matches 15 bases. Germline loops: CDR1 SGHRS, CDR2 YFSETQ. The CDR3 runs 17 residues. J gave up 6 bases and V 3 bases, and 8 bases lay outside the gene matches.

This chain links TRBV4-1 with TRBJ2-5; 9 bases line up with TRBD2. The CDR3 has 15 residues. Germline V lookup: CDR1 MGHRA, CDR2 YSYEKL. Unmatched junction bases numbered 6, after V lost 6 bases and J lost 1 base. In nucleotides, the CDR3 is TGCGCCAGCAGGCATCTAGCGGGACGCCAAGAGACCCAGTACTTC. It specifies CASRHLAGRQETQYF.

Only one count was recorded for this clone. The chain employs TRBV3-1 (or the pseudogene TRBV3-2) and TRBJ2-7, with D possibly TRBD2 on 7 matching bases. Trimming pared 0 bases from V and 6 bases from J, leaving 9 bases between. CDR1 is LGHDT, CDR2 YNNKEL, per germline (reference sequence). The CDR3 is 13 amino acids. The CDR3 DNA is TGTGCCAGCAGCCAAGAAGGGGGGGGCGAGCAGTACTTC. Translated, it gives CASSQEGGGEQYF.

The rearrangement uses TRBV6-5 and TRBJ2-2; D possibly corresponds to TRBD2 (5 bases). V was pared by 8 bases and J by 0 bases, with 10 bases between. The CDR3 length is 14 residues. From germline, CDR1 is MNHEY and CDR2 SVGAGI. CDR3 bases: TGTGCCAGCCAGAGAGGGACGAACACCGGGGAGCTGTTTTTT. This sequence encodes CASQRGTNTGELFF.

This CDR3 reads CASSSSGTSNAGELFF. The CDR3 region has the DNA TGTGCCAGCAGTTCATCCGGGACTAGTAATGCCGGGGAGCTGTTTTTT. The rearrangement uses TRBV28 and TRBJ2-2; 8 nucleotides match TRBD2. This CDR3 region has 16 residues. Germline loops: CDR1 MDHEN, CDR2 SYDVKM. V shed 4 bases, J shed 6 bases, and the junction held 10 bases outside the gene matches.

The J gene is TRBJ1-5, the V gene TRBV6-1, with D hard to call. The CDR3 has 15 amino acids. V shed 2 bases and J shed 1 base, with 9 bases lying between them. Germline loops: CDR1 MNHNS, CDR2 SASEGT. The chain's CDR3 is CASSEQDRSNQPQHF. CDR3 coding DNA: TGTGCCAGCAGTGAACAGGACCGGAGCAATCAGCCCCAGCATTTT.

The chain is built from TRBV29-1 and TRBJ2-3; D tentatively fits TRBD1 or TRBD2 (6 bases each). CDR3 length: 16 residues. The V gene's germline CDR1 is SQVTM and CDR2 ANQGSEA. V shed 6 bases and J shed 2 bases, with 21 bases lying between them. CDR3 sequence (DNA): TGCAGCGTCGGGGGCACTACGGGGGTTCTCACAGATACGCAGTATTTT. As protein: CSVGGTTGVLTDTQYF.

The chain joins TRBV7-3 to TRBJ2-3; 11 bases are shared with TRBD2. CDR1 SGHTA and CDR2 FQGTGA come from the germline V gene. The trim removed 2 bases at V and 1 base at J, leaving 5 bases unmatched. The CDR3 covers 17 residues. The CDR3 loop is CASSLPELAGGTDTQYF. The CDR3 DNA is TGTGCCAGCAGCTTACCGGAACTAGCGGGGGGCACAGATACGCAGTATTTT.

This clone appeared a few times. The CDR3, as DNA: TGTGCCAGCAGCAGCGTTTGGGAGGGCTCACCCCTCCACTTT. Translated: CASSSVWEGSPLHF. V gene TRBV2 combines with J gene TRBJ1-6; no clear D. Germline CDR1 is SNHLY and CDR2 is FYNNEI. This CDR3 has 14 amino acids. The V end lost 6 bases, the J end lost 10 bases, and 16 bases lay between the germline ends.

The chain links TRBV4-1 to TRBJ1-3; 9 bases are shared with TRBD1. Germline CDR1 is MGHRA and CDR2 is YSYEKL. V lost 3 bases, J lost 3 bases, and 6 bases stayed unmatched. The CDR3 runs 16 residues. CDR3 in amino acids: CASSQDTGGFGNTIYF. The CDR3 bases are TGCGCCAGCAGCCAGGATACAGGGGGCTTTGGAAACACCATATATTTT.

This chain links TRBV29-1 with TRBJ2-3; D ambiguous. Germline V gene data show CDR1 as SQVTM and CDR2 as ANQGSEA. The CDR3 runs 10 residues. V lost 7 bases and J lost 3, with 5 bases in between. The CDR3 DNA sequence: TGCAGCGCTTGGACAGATACGCAGTATTTT. This translates into CSAWTDTQYF.

J is TRBJ1-1 and V is TRBV7-8; D remains unclear. This CDR3 is built from 13 residues. The V gene lost 1 base and the J gene lost 7 bases, with 10 bases spanning the gap. The V gene's germline CDR1 is SGHVS and CDR2 FQNEAQ. The CDR3 DNA reads as TGTGCCAGCAGCTTAGAGGGTGGCCTTGAAGCTTTCTTT. This gives the protein CASSLEGGLEAFF. The full variable domain, completed using reference TRBV7-8 and TRBJ1-1, is GAGVSQSPRYKVAKRGQDVALRCDPISGHVSLFWYQQALGQGPEFLTYFQNEAQLDKSGLPSDRFFAERPEGSVSTLKIQRTQQEDSAVYLCASSLEGGLEAFFGQGTRLTVV.

The chain uses TRBV2 and TRBJ2-7, with a tentative D call TRBD2 (5 bases). Between the trimmed V and J ends, which lost 6 bases and 3 bases, there was a span of 9 bases. The CDR3 has 12 amino acids. The germline gives CDR1 SNHLY, CDR2 FYNNEI. The CDR3 bases are TGTGCCAGCAGGGAGGATGTCTACGAGCAGTACTTC. It specifies CASREDVYEQYF. Using reference TRBV2 and TRBJ2-7 for the parts outside the CDR3, the full variable domain is EPEVTQTPSHQVTQMGQEVILRCVPISNHLYFYWYRQILGQKVEFLVSFYNNEISEKSEIFDDQFSVERPDGSNFTLKIRSTKLEDSAMYFCASREDVYEQYFGPGTRLTVT.

The chain carries TRBV6-6 and TRBJ2-1, with a weak D call TRBD2 (5 bases). With 2 bases removed from V and 6 bases from J, the gap between germline ends came to 14 bases. Germline V gene data show CDR1 as MNHNY and CDR2 as SVGAGI (reference sequence). The CDR3 has 15 amino acids. The CDR3 sequence: CASSYPTRPGNEQFF. CDR3 nucleotide sequence: TGTGCCAGCAGTTACCCAACTAGACCAGGCAATGAGCAGTTCTTC.

This chain connects TRBV25-1 to TRBJ1-2; 10 positions agree with TRBD1. The CDR3 extends over 16 amino acids. Trimming removed 4 bases from V and 4 bases from J; junction bases left unmatched: 9. The germline V gene has CDR1 MGHDK and CDR2 SYGVNS. The CDR3: CASSVNIGQGGYGYTF. In DNA, the CDR3 is TGTGCCAGCAGTGTCAATATCGGACAGGGGGGCTATGGCTACACCTTC.

This clone appeared a single time. The chain combines TRBV11-2 with TRBJ1-1, with no clear D. This CDR3 contains 14 residues. Germline CDR1 reads SGHAT; CDR2 reads FQNNGV. The V end lost 0 bases, the J end lost 4 bases, and 9 bases lay between the germline ends. CDR3 DNA: TGTGCCAGCAGCTTAGACGGGTGGGGCACTGAAGCTTTCTTT. This encodes CASSLDGWGTEAFF.

In its sample, this clone was seen once. The chain recombines TRBV27 with TRBJ1-6, with 7 bases identical to TRBD1. This CDR3 spans 14 amino acids. Trimming at V came to 3 bases and at J to 7 bases, leaving 3 bases not matched to a gene. Germline CDR1 is MNHEY and CDR2 is SMNVEV (reference sequence). CDR3 DNA: TGTGCCAGCAGTTTTACAGGGGACAATTCACCCCTCCACTTT. Amino acid sequence: CASSFTGDNSPLHF.

The rearrangement links TRBV5-5 to TRBJ1-1; D is undetermined. Trimming left V 1 base short and J 3 bases short, with 4 bases between. This CDR3 is 12 amino acids long. The V gene's germline CDR1 is SGHKS and CDR2 YYEKEE (reference sequence). The CDR3 coding sequence is TGTGCCAGCAGCTTGAAAGACACTGAAGCTTTCTTT. Translated, it gives CASSLKDTEAFF.

The chain carries TRBV5-1 and TRBJ1-1, with unresolved D. Germline-derived CDR1 and CDR2 are SGHRS and YFSETQ. The CDR3 runs to 12 residues. The V end lost 0 bases, the J end lost 8 bases, and 8 bases lay between the germline ends. Here the CDR3 DNA reads TGCGCCAGCAGCTTGGGTGAAGCGGAAGCTTTCTTT. Translation gives CASSLGEAEAFF.

V and J are TRBV19 and TRBJ2-2, with no clear D. Germline-derived CDR1 and CDR2 are LNHDA and SQIVND (reference sequence). The CDR3 loop spans 14 amino acids. Deletions cut 5 bases from V and 1 base from J, with 8 bases between. CDR3 region: CASSADGNTGELFF. The CDR3 DNA sequence: TGTGCCAGTAGTGCCGACGGGAACACCGGGGAGCTGTTTTTT.